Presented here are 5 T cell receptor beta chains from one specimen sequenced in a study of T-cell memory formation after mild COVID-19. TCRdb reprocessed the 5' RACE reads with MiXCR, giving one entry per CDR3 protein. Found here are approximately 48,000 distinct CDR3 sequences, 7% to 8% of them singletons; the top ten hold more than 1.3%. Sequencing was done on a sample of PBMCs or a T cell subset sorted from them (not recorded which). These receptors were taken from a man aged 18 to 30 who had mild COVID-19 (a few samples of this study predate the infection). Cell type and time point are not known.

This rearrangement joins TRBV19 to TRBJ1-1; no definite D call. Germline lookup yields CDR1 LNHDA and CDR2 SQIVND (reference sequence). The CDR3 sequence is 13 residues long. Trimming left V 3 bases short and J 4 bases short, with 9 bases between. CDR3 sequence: CASSIVGGTEAFF. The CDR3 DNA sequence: TGTGCCAGTAGTATTGTGGGTGGCACTGAAGCTTTCTTT. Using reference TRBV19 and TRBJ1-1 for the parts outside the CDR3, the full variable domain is DGGITQSPKYLFRKEGQNVTLSCEQNLNHDAMYWYRQDPGQGLRLIYYSQIVNDFQKGDIAEGYSVSREKKESFPLTVTSAQKNPTAFYLCASSIVGGTEAFFGQGTRLTVV.

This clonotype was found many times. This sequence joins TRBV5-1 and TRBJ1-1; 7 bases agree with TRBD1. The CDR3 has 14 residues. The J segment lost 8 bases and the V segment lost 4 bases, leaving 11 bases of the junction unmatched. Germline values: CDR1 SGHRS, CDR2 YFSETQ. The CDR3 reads CASSEDPGTEEAFF. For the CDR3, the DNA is TGCGCCAGCAGCGAGGACCCGGGGACAGAAGAAGCTTTCTTT.

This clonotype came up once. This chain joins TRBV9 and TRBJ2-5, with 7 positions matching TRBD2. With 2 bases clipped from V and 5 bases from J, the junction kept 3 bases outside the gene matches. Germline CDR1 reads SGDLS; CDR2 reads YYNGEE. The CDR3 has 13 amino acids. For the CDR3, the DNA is TGTGCCAGCAGCGTCCCCGGGAGGGAGACCCAGTACTTC. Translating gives CASSVPGRETQYF.

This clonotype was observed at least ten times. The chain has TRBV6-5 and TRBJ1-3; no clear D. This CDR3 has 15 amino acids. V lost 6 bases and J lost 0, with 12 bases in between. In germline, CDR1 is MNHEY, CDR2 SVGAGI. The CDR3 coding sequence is TGTGCCAGCAGCCAGTCAATTAACTCTGGAAACACCATATATTTT. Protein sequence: CASSQSINSGNTIYF.

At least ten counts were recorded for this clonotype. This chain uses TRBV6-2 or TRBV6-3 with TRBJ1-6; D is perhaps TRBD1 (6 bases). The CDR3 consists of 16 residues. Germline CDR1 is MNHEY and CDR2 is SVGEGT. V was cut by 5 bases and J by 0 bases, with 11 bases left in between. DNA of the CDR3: TGTGCCAGCAGTGGAGACAGGAGCTCCTATAATTCACCCCTCCACTTT. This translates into CASSGDRSSYNSPLHF.